This TCR beta chain was sequenced for a study of blood T cells in healthy people across ages. The authors ran a second PCR of 7 to 11 cycles using a sample-barcoded 5' primer and a J-beta primer mix. MiXCR was run by TCRdb on the 5' RACE reads, yielding one entry per CDR3 protein. The data show around 1,500,000 distinct CDR3 sequences, about 30% seen once. J gave up 4 bases and V 5 bases, and 9 bases lay outside the gene matches. The CDR3 is 16 residues long. This receptor was obtained from a young woman in good health. The sample comprised blood. The chain combines TRBV12-3 or TRBV12-4 with TRBJ2-3; 10 nucleotides align to TRBD1. The CDR3 spells CASSPTGGSIADTQYF. CDR3 bases: TGTGCCAGCAGTCCGACAGGGGGCAGTATCGCAGATACGCAGTATTTT.